The clone carrying this T cell receptor beta chain was seen more than once but under ten times. The table came from immunoSEQ multiplex PCR; TCRdb's copy has only in-frame clones and leaves some out. Here the sample spans tens of thousands of clones, roughly 91% being singletons. These data originate in a study of cytomegalovirus exposure and HLA in healthy donors. The CDR3 consists of 13 residues. CDR1 and CDR2 (germline): SNHLY, FYNNEI. Germline trimming cut 7 bases from V and 4 bases from J; bases unmatched to any gene: 7. This sequence was found in a man aged 30 to 45 in good health and CMV-seronegative. This sequence joins TRBV2 and TRBJ2-7; 7 bases are shared with TRBD1. Sequenced: PBMCs. This CDR3 is CASIPGQMYEQYF. CDR3 DNA sequence: TGTGCCAGCATTCCGGGACAGATGTACGAGCAGTACTTC.